The entry below describes one T cell receptor beta chain. The antigen remains unidentified. The data were obtained in a study of cytomegalovirus exposure and HLA in healthy donors. General observations from the study: One cluster of highly shared sequence variants probably arose as a sequencing artifact.

It was with 60 Vbeta and 13 Jbeta primers that the PCR ran. Generated by immunoSEQ multiplex PCR, the TCRdb table keeps only in-frame clones and is missing some. The table shows 110,000 or so clones, with roughly three quarters occurring only once. CDR1 SGHTA and CDR2 FQGNSA come from the germline V gene. The CDR3 sequence is 15 residues long. Trimming took off 4 bases at V and 4 bases at J, with 14 bases between the two ends. The chain uses TRBV7-2 and TRBJ1-3, with D maybe TRBD1 (5 bases). The sample was PBMCs. The receptor was isolated from a woman between 45 and 60 years old in good health and CMV-seropositive. CDR3 loop: CASSSRSRAGNTIYF. Written as DNA, the CDR3 is TGTGCCAGCAGCTCCAGATCCAGGGCCGGAAACACCATATATTTT.